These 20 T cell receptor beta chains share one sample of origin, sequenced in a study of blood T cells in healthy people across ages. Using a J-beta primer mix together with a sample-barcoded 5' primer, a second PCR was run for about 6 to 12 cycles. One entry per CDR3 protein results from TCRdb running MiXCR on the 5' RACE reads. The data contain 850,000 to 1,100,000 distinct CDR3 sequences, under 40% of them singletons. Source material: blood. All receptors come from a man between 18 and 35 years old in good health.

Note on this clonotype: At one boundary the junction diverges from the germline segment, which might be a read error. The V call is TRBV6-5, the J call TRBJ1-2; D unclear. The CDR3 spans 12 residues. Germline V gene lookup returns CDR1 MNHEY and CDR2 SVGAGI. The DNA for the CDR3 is TGTGCCATCAGTCGCTCGCCGTATGGCTACACCTTC. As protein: CAISRSPYGYTF.

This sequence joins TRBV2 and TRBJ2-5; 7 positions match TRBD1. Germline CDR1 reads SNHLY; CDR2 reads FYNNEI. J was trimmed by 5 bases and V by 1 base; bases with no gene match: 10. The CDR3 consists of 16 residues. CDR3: CASSEDTGVWYETQYF. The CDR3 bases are TGTGCCAGCAGTGAAGATACAGGGGTATGGTATGAGACCCAGTACTTC.

The CDR3 nucleotides are TGTGCCATCAGTGGGCTTAGCGGTAATGAGCAGTTCTTC. This codes for CAISGLSGNEQFF. The genes are TRBV10-3 and TRBJ2-1, with D possibly being TRBD2 (6 bases). The V end was cut by 4 bases, the J end by 7 bases, with 11 bases between. The CDR3 totals 13 residues. Per the germline V gene, CDR1 is ENHRY and CDR2 is SYGVKD.

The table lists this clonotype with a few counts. This CDR3 is CSARVGATGNTEAFF. Here the CDR3 DNA reads TGCAGTGCTAGAGTAGGGGCAACCGGGAACACTGAAGCTTTCTTT. The chain has TRBV20-1 and TRBJ1-1; perhaps TRBD1 as D (5 bases). V lost 1 base and J 1 base, leaving 13 bases between the germline ends. The CDR3 has 15 amino acids. The germline V gene has CDR1 DFQATT and CDR2 SNEGSKA (reference sequence).

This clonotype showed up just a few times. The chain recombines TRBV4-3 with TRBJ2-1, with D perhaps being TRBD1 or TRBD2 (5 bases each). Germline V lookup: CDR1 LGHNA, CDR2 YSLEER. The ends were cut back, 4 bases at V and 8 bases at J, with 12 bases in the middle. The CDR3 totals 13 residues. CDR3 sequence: CASSPRVGDEQFF. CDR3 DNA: TGCGCCAGCAGCCCCCGGGTGGGGGATGAGCAGTTCTTC.

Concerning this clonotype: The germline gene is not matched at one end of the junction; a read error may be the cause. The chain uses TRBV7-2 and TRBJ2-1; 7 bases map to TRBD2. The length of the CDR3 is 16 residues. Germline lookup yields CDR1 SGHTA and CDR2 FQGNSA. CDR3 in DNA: TGTGCCAGCGGCTTAGTTTTCGGGCAGGGAGGGAATGAGCAGTTCTTC. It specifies CASGLVFGQGGNEQFF.

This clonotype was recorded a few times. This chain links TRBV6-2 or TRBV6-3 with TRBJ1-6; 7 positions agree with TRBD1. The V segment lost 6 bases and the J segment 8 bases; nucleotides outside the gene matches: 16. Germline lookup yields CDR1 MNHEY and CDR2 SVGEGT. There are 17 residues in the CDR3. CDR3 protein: CASSPRQGGRGDSPLHF. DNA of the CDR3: TGTGCCAGCAGCCCACGACAGGGAGGACGTGGGGATTCACCCCTCCACTTT.

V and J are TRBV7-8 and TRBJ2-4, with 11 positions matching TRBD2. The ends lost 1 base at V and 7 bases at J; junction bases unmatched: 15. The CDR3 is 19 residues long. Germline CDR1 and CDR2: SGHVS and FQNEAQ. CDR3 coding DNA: TGTGCCAGCAGCTTAGGTCGCCTAGCGGGGGGCACCATCATGAACATTCAGTACTTC. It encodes CASSLGRLAGGTIMNIQYF.

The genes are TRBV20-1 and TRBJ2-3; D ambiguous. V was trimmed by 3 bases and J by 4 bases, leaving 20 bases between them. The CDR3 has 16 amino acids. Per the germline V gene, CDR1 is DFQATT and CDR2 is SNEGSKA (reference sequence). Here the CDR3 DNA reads TGCAGTGCTAGTCGCACCTCGGCGTTCCTCGCAGATACGCAGTATTTT. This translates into CSASRTSAFLADTQYF.

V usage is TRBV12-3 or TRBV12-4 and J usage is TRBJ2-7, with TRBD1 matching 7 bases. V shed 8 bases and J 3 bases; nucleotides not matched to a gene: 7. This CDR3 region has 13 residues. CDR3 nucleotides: TGTGCCAGCCAATTGGCAGGGGGCTACGAGCAGTACTTC. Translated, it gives CASQLAGGYEQYF.

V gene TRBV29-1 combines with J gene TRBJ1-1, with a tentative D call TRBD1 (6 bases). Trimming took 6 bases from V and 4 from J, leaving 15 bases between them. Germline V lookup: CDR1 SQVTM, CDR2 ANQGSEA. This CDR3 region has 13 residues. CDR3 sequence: CSVGQSPGTEAFF. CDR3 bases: TGCAGCGTCGGACAGTCGCCTGGCACTGAAGCTTTCTTT.

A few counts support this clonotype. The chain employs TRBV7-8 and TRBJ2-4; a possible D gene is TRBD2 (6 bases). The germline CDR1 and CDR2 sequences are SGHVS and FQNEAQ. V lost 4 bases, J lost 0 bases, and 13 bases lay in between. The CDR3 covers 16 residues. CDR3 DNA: TGTGCCAGCAGCTACGAGAGCGGGCTAGCCAAAAACATTCAGTACTTC. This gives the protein CASSYESGLAKNIQYF.

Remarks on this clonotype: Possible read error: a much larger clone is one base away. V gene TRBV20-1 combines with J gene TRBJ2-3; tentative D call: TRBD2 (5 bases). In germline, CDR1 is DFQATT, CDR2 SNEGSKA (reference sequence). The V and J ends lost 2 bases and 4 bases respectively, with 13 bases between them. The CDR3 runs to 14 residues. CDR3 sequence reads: CSARLAFSADTQYF. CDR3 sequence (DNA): TGCAGTGCTAGATTGGCCTTTAGCGCAGATACGCAGTATTTT.

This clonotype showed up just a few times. The CDR3 loop is CASSFQGGTEAFF. The CDR3 DNA sequence: TGTGCCAGCAGTTTCCAGGGAGGCACTGAAGCTTTCTTT. V and J are TRBV12-3 or TRBV12-4 and TRBJ1-1; possible D gene TRBD1, 5 bases. The CDR3 runs to 13 residues. V shed 3 bases and J shed 4 bases, with 9 bases lying between them.

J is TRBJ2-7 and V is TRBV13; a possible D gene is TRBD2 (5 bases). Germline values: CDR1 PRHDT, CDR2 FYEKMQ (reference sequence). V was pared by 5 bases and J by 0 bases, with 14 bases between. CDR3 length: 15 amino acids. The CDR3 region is CASSTRGSNSYEQYF. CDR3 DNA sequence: TGTGCCAGCAGCACCCGGGGATCCAACTCCTACGAGCAGTACTTC.

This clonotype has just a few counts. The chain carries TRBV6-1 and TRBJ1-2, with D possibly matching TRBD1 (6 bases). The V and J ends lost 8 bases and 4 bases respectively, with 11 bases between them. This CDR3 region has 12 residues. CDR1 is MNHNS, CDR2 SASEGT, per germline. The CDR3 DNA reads TGTGCCAGCGCAGACAGGATCTATGGCTACACCTTC. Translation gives CASADRIYGYTF.

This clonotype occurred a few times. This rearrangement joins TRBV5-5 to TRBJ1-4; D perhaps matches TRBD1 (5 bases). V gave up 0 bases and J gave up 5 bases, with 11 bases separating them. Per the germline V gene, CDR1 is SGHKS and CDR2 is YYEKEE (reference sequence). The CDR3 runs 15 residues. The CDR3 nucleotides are TGTGCCAGCAGCTTGGTCCGGGACCCCAATGAAAAACTGTTTTTT. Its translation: CASSLVRDPNEKLFF.

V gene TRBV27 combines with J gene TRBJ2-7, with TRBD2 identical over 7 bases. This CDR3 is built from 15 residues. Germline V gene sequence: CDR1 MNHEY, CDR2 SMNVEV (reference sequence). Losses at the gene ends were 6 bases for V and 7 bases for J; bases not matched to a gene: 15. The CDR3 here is CASSRNQAGLREQYF. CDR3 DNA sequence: TGTGCCAGCAGCCGCAATCAGGCGGGACTACGGGAGCAGTACTTC.

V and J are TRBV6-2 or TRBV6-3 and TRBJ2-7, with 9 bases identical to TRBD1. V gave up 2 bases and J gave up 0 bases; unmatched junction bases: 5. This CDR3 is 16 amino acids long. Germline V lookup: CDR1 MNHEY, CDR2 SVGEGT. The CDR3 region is CASSYRTGAYSYEQYF. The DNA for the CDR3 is TGTGCCAGCAGTTACCGGACAGGGGCCTACTCCTACGAGCAGTACTTC.

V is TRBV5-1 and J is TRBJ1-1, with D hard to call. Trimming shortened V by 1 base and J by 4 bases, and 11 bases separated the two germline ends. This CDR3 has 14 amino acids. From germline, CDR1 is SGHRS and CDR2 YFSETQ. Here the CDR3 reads CASSLLRLGTEAFF. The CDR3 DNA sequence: TGCGCCAGCAGCTTGTTGAGGTTGGGCACTGAAGCTTTCTTT.